A selection of T cell receptor beta chains follows, all from one sample in a study of tumor-infiltrating lymphocytes in oesophageal squamous cell carcinoma. TCRdb analysed the PCR reads with MiXCR anew, one entry per CDR3 protein. The sample lists roughly 16,000 distinct CDR3 sequences, 40% to 55% occurring once. Sequencing used esophageal tumor tissue. These receptors came from a male donor with esophageal squamous cell carcinoma. CDR3s include the opening cysteine and the closing phenylalanine or tryptophan. D genes are given only for firm matches. Only some rows state a clone size, as once, few, many or a class for expanded clones.

D: TRBD1; J: TRBJ2-3; V: TRBV7-3; size: few; DNA: TGTGCCAGCAGCCCCCGGACAGGGGCCCCGGATACGCAGTATTTT; CDR3: CASSPRTGAPDTQYF
D: TRBD2; J: TRBJ2-5; V: TRBV7-2; size: .; DNA: TGTGCCAGCAGCTTAGTCCACGGGGGGGCCCCCCAAGAGACCCAGTACTTC; CDR3: CASSLVHGGAPQETQYF
D: .; J: TRBJ2-2; V: TRBV7-9; size: medium-sized; DNA: TGTGCCAGCAGCTTAGGCGGGAACGGCGGCGGGGAGCTGTTTTTT; CDR3: CASSLGGNGGGELFF
D: .; J: TRBJ2-1; V: TRBV7-3; size: .; DNA: TGTGCCAGCAGCTTGGCCCACAGCTCCTACAATGAGCAGTTCTTC; CDR3: CASSLAHSSYNEQFF
D: .; J: TRBJ2-6; V: TRBV6-2/TRBV6-3; size: .; DNA: TGTGCCAGCAGGCTCTCTGGGGCCAACGTCCTGACTTTC; CDR3: CASRLSGANVLTF
D: .; J: TRBJ2-7; V: TRBV6-1; size: .; DNA: TGTGCCAGCACCGGAATGGGCCCCTACGAGCAGTACTTC; CDR3: CASTGMGPYEQYF
D: .; J: TRBJ2-6; V: TRBV28; size: .; DNA: TGTGCCAGCAGAAAACTGCGGGGCTCTGGGGCCAACGTCCTGACTTTC; CDR3: CASRKLRGSGANVLTF
D: TRBD2; J: TRBJ2-5; V: TRBV11-2; size: .; DNA: TGTGCCAGCAGCTGGGGGACTAGCGGAGACGAAGAGACCCAGTACTTC; CDR3: CASSWGTSGDEETQYF
D: TRBD2; J: TRBJ2-3; V: TRBV7-2; size: .; DNA: TGTGCCAGCAGCGGCAGACTAGCGGGCACCGGGGAGCTGTATTTT; CDR3: CASSGRLAGTGELYF
D: .; J: TRBJ2-7; V: TRBV5-8; size: many; DNA: TGTGCCAGCAGCTTGGTAGGGTCCTACGAGCAGTACTTC; CDR3: CASSLVGSYEQYF
D: .; J: TRBJ2-3; V: TRBV7-2; size: .; DNA: TGTGCCAGCAGCTTGCCCACAGGGAGCACAGATACGCAGTATTTT; CDR3: CASSLPTGSTDTQYF
D: TRBD2; J: TRBJ2-1; V: TRBV2; size: .; DNA: TGTGCCAGCAGTATGAGCGGGAGTTTCTTCAATGAGCAGTTCTTC; CDR3: CASSMSGSFFNEQFF
D: .; J: TRBJ2-5; V: TRBV7-2; size: .; DNA: TGTGCCAGCAGCTTAGGGTCCTGGGTTGAGCAGTACTTC; CDR3: CASSLGSWVEQYF
D: .; J: TRBJ2-7; V: TRBV28; size: .; DNA: TGTGCCAGCAGTTCTCCCAGCTCCTATAATTCACCCCTCCACTTC; CDR3: CASSSPSSYNSPLHF
D: .; J: TRBJ2-2; V: TRBV12-3/TRBV12-4; size: .; DNA: TGTGCCAGCAGTTTTCAGTGGAGGGCCGGGGAGCTGTTTTTT; CDR3: CASSFQWRAGELFF
D: TRBD2; J: TRBJ2-7; V: TRBV7-8; size: .; DNA: TGTGCCAGCAGCCCCCGGCGGGAGCCCCGCTACGAGCAGTACTTC; CDR3: CASSPRREPRYEQYF
D: TRBD2; J: TRBJ2-2; V: TRBV6-1; size: many; DNA: TGTGCCACCCTGACTAGCGCGAACACCGGGGAGCTGTTTTTT; CDR3: CATLTSANTGELFF
D: .; J: TRBJ1-6; V: TRBV7-3; size: .; DNA: TGTGCCAGTGAGGGTTCACCCCTCCACTTT; CDR3: CASEGSPLHF
D: .; J: TRBJ2-1; V: TRBV7-6; size: few; DNA: TGTGCCAGCAGCTTAGGGGGCTTGGTCAACAATGAGCAGTTCTTC; CDR3: CASSLGGLVNNEQFF
D: .; J: TRBJ2-5; V: TRBV6-5; size: .; DNA: TGTGCCAGCAGCGGACAGCCCGTAGAGACCCAGTACTTC; CDR3: CASSGQPVETQYF
D: TRBD2; J: TRBJ2-7; V: TRBV12-3/TRBV12-4; size: once; DNA: TGTGCCAGCAGTTTAGATTCGGGGACTAGCGCAACCTACGAGCAGTACTTC; CDR3: CASSLDSGTSATYEQYF
D: TRBD1; J: TRBJ2-5; V: TRBV7-4; size: .; DNA: TGTGCCAGCAGCATCGGGACAGCCACCGAGACCCAGTACTTC; CDR3: CASSIGTATETQYF
D: .; J: TRBJ2-5; V: TRBV11-2; size: .; DNA: TGTGCCAGCAGCCGAGGAGGGGTTGAGACCCAGTACTTC; CDR3: CASSRGGVETQYF
D: .; J: TRBJ2-3; V: TRBV6-2/TRBV6-3; size: .; DNA: TGTGCCAGCAGTTATAGGGCAGATACGCAGTATTTT; CDR3: CASSYRADTQYF
D: TRBD1; J: TRBJ2-1; V: TRBV7-2; size: medium-sized; DNA: TGTGCCAGCAGCTTAGGGGGACAGACCTACAATGAGCAGTTCTTC; CDR3: CASSLGGQTYNEQFF
D: TRBD1; J: TRBJ1-6; V: TRBV7-9; size: many; DNA: TGTGCCAGCAGCTTAGCGGAGGGGGCAGGGTCACCCCTCCACTTT; CDR3: CASSLAEGAGSPLHF
D: .; J: TRBJ2-7; V: TRBV5-3; size: .; DNA: TGTGCCAGCAGCTCGGGGGTGGCAACCTCCTACGAGCAGTACTTC; CDR3: CASSSGVATSYEQYF
D: .; J: TRBJ2-1; V: TRBV7-3; size: large; DNA: TGTGCCAGCAGCTCAACTCACAATGAGCAGTTCTTC; CDR3: CASSSTHNEQFF
D: .; J: TRBJ2-7; V: TRBV7-2; size: few; DNA: TGTGCCAGCAGCTTGGTTGGGTTTGGCGAGCAGTACTTC; CDR3: CASSLVGFGEQYF
D: TRBD1; J: TRBJ2-1; V: TRBV7-4; size: .; DNA: TGTGCCAGCAGTTTCCGCCCCGGGACAGAGTACAATGAGCAGTTCTTC; CDR3: CASSFRPGTEYNEQFF
D: .; J: TRBJ1-1; V: TRBV5-1; size: many; DNA: TGCGCCAGCAGCTTGGAAAACCCAGGTGAAGCTTTCTTT; CDR3: CASSLENPGEAFF
D: .; J: TRBJ1-2; V: TRBV7-2; size: .; DNA: TGTGCCACCACTCTTACAGGAGCTAACTATGGCTACACCTTC; CDR3: CATTLTGANYGYTF
D: TRBD1; J: TRBJ2-1; V: TRBV7-9; size: few; DNA: TGTGCCAGCAGCTCACGACGACAGGGGGATAGGAATGAGCAGTTCTTC; CDR3: CASSSRRQGDRNEQFF
D: .; J: TRBJ1-4; V: TRBV6-1; size: many; DNA: TGTGCCAGCAGTCTGCGACAGGATCCCAATGAAAAACTGTTTTTT; CDR3: CASSLRQDPNEKLFF
D: TRBD2; J: TRBJ2-7; V: TRBV28; size: many; DNA: TGTGCCAGCAGTTTAACTAGCGGGACCTTGTACTTC; CDR3: CASSLTSGTLYF
D: .; J: TRBJ2-2; V: TRBV7-2; size: few; DNA: TGTGCCAGCAGCTTACAATCCCGGGATTCGAGGGGCGGGGAGCTGTTTTTT; CDR3: CASSLQSRDSRGGELFF
D: .; J: TRBJ2-7; V: TRBV7-3; size: .; DNA: TGTGCCAGCAGCTTAACCTGGGCTGACGAGCAGTACTTC; CDR3: CASSLTWADEQYF
D: .; J: TRBJ2-5; V: TRBV7-6; size: .; DNA: TGTGCCAGCACCACCTATGTTCAGCAAGAGACCCAGTACTTC; CDR3: CASTTYVQQETQYF
D: .; J: TRBJ2-1; V: TRBV7-4; size: .; DNA: TGTGCCAGCAGCACCCGGGACGGGTTTGTCAATGAGCAGTTCTTC; CDR3: CASSTRDGFVNEQFF